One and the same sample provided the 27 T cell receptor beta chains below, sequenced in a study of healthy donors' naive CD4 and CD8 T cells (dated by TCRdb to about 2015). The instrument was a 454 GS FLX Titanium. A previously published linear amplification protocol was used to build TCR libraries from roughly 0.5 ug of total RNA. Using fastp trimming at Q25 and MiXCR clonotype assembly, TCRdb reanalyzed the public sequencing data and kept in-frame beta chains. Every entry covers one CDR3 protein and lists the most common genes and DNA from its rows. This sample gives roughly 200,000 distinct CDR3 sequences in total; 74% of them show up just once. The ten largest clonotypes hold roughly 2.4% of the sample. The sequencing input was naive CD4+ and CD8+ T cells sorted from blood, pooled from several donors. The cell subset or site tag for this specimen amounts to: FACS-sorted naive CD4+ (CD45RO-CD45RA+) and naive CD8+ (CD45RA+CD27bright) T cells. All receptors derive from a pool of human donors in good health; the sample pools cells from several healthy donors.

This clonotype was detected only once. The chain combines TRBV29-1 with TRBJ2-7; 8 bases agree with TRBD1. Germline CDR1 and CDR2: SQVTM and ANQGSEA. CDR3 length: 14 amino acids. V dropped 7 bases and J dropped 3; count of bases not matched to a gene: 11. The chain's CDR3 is CSAKGSGTGYEQYF. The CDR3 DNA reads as TGCAGCGCCAAAGGGTCCGGGACAGGCTACGAGCAGTACTTC.

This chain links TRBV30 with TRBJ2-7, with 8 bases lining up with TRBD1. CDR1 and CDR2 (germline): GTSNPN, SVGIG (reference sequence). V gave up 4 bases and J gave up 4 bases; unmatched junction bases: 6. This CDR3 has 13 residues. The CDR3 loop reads CAWTYRGRYEQYF. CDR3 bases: TGTGCCTGGACATACAGGGGGAGGTACGAGCAGTACTTC.

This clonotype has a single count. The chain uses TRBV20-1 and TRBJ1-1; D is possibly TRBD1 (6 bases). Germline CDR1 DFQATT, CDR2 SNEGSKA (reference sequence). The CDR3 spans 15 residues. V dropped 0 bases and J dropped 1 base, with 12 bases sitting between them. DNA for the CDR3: TGCAGTGCTAGAGATGCAGGGGCCTGGAACACTGAAGCTTTCTTT. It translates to CSARDAGAWNTEAFF.

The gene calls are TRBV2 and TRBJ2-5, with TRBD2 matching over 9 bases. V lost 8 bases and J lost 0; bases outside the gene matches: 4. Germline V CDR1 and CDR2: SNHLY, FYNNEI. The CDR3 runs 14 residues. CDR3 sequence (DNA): TGTGCCAGCGGACTAGCGAAGTACCAAGAGACCCAGTACTTC. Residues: CASGLAKYQETQYF.

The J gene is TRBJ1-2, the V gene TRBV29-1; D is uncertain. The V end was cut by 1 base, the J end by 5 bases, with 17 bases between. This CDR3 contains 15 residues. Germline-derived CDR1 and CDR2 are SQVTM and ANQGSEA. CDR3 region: CSVEGELDTPYGYTF. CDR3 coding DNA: TGCAGCGTTGAAGGGGAGCTAGATACCCCGTATGGCTACACCTTC.

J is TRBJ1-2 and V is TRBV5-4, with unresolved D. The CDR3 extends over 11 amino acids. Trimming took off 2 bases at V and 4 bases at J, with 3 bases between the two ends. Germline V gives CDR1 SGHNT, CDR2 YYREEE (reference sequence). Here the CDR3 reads CASSFRYGYTF. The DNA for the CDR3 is TGTGCCAGCAGCTTTCGCTATGGCTACACCTTC.

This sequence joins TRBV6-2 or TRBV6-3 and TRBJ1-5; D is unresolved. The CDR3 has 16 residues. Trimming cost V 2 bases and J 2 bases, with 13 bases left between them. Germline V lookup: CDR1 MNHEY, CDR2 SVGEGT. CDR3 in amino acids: CASSYVRPAGNQPQHF. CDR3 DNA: TGTGCCAGCAGTTACGTCCGCCCGGCGGGCAATCAGCCCCAGCATTTT.

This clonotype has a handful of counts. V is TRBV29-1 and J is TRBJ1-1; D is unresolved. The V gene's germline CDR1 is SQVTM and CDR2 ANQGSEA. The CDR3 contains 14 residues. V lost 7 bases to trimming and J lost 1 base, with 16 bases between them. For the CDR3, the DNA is TGCAGCGCTCACAGTGTCCGCCAGAACACTGAAGCTTTCTTT. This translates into CSAHSVRQNTEAFF.

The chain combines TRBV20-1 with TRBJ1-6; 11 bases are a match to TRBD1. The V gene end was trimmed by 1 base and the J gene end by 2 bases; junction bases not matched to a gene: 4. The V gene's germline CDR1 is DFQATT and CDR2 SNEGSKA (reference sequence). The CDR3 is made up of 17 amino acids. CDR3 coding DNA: TGCAGTGCTAGAGGCTCGGACAGGGGGCCCTATAATTCACCCCTCCACTTT. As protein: CSARGSDRGPYNSPLHF.

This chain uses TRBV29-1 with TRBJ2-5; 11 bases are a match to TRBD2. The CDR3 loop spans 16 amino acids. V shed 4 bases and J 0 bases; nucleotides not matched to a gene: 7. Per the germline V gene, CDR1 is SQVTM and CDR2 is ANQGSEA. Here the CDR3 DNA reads TGCAGCGTTGCGGGGACTAGCGGAGCGTACCAAGAGACCCAGTACTTC. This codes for CSVAGTSGAYQETQYF.

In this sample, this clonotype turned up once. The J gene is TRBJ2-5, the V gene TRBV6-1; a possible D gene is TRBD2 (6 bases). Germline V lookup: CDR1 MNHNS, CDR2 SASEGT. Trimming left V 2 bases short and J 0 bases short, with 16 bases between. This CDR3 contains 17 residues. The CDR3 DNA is TGTGCCAGCAGTGAACCCTTCCGGGCTAGCGACCAAGAGACCCAGTACTTC. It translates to CASSEPFRASDQETQYF.

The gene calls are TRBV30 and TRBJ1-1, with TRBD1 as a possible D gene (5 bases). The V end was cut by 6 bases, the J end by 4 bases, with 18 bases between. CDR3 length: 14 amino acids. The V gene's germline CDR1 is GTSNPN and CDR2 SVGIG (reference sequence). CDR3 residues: CACFTMLGVTEAFF. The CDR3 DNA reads TGTGCCTGTTTCACTATGCTAGGGGTCACTGAAGCTTTCTTT.

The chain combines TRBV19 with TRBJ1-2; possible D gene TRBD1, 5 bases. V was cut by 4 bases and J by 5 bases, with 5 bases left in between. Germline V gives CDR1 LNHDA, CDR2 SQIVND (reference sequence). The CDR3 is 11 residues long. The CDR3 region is CASSTGYGYTF. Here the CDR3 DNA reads TGTGCCAGTAGTACAGGGTATGGCTACACCTTC.

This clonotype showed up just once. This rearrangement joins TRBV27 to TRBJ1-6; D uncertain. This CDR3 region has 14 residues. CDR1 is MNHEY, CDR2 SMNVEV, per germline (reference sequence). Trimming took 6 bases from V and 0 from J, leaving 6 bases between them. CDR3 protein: CASSPGSYNSPLHF. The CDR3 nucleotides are TGTGCCAGCAGCCCGGGCTCCTATAATTCACCCCTCCACTTT.

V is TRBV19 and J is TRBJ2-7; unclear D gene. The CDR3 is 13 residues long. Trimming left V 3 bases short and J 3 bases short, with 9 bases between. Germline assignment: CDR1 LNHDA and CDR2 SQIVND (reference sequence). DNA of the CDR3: TGTGCCAGTAGTATTACTACAAACTACGAGCAGTACTTC. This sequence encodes CASSITTNYEQYF.

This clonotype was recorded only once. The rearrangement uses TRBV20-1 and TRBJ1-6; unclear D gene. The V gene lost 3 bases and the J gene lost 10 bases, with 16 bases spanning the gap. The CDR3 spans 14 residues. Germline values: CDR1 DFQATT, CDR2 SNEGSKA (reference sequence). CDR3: CSARETTTGSPLHF. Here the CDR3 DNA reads TGCAGTGCTAGGGAGACCACCACGGGATCACCCCTCCACTTT.

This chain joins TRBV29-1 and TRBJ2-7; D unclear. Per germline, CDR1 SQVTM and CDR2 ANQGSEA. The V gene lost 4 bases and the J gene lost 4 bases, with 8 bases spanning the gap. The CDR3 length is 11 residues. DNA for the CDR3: TGCAGCGTTGTAGTCGGGTACGAGCAGTACGTC. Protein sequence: CSVVVGYEQYV.

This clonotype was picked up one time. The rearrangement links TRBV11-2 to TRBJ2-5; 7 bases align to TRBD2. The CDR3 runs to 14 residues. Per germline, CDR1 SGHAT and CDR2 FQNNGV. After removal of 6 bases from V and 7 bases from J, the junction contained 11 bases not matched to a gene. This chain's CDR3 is CASSLSGDWGTQYF. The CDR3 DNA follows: TGTGCCAGCAGTTTAAGCGGGGATTGGGGGACCCAGTACTTC. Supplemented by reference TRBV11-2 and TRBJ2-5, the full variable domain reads EAGVAQSPRYKIIEKRQSVAFWCNPISGHATLYWYQQILGQGPKLLIQFQNNGVVDDSQLPKDRFSAERLKGVDSTLKIQPAKLEDSAVYLCASSLSGDWGTQYFGPGTRLLVL.

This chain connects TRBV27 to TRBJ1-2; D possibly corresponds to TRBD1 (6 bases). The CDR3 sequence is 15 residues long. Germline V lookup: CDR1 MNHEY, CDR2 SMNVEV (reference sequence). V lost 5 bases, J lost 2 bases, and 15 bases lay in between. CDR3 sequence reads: CASSPIDRRNYGYTF. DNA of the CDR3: TGTGCCAGCAGTCCCATAGACAGGCGGAACTATGGCTACACCTTC.

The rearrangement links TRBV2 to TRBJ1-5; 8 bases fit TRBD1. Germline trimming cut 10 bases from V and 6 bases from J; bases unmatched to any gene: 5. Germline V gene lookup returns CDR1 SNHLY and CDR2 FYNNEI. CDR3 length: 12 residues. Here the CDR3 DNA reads TGTGCCACCCGAGACAGGGGTCAGCCCCAGCATTTT. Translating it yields CATRDRGQPQHF.

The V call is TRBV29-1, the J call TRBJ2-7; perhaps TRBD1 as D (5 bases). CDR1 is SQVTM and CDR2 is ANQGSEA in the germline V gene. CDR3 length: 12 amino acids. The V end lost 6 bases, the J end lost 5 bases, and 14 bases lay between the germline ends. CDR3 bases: TGCAGCGTAAGGACCCAGGGCCACGAGCAGTACTTC. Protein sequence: CSVRTQGHEQYF.

CDR3 protein: CSVDQGQGAEQYF. As DNA, the CDR3 is TGCAGCGTTGATCAAGGACAGGGGGCCGAGCAGTACTTC. The chain combines TRBV29-1 with TRBJ2-7; 11 bases line up with TRBD1. Germline lookup yields CDR1 SQVTM and CDR2 ANQGSEA. The CDR3 loop spans 13 amino acids. J gave up 6 bases and V 3 bases, and 4 bases lay outside the gene matches.

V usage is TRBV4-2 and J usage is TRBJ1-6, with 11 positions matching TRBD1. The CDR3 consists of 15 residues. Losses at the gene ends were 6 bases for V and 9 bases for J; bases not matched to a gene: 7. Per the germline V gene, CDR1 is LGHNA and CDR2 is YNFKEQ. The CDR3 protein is CASRDRGLAGSPLHF. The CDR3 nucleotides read TGTGCCAGCAGGGACAGGGGGCTGGCGGGTTCACCCCTCCACTTT.

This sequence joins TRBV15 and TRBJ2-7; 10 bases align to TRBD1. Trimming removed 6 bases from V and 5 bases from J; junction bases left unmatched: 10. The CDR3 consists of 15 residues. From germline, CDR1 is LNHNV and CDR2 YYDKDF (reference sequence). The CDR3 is CATSLPGQGPNEQYF. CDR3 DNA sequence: TGTGCCACCAGTCTACCGGGACAGGGGCCTAACGAGCAGTACTTC. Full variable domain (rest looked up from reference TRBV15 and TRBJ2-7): DAMVIQNPRYQVTQFGKPVTLSCSQTLNHNVMYWYQQKSSQAPKLLFHYYDKDFNNEADTPDNFQSRRPNTSFCFLDIRSPGLGDTAMYLCATSLPGQGPNEQYFGPGTRLTVT.

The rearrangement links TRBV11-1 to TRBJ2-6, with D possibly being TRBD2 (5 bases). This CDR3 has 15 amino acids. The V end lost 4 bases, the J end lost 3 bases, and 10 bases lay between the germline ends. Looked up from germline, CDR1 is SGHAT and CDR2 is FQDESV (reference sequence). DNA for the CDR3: TGTGCCAGCAGCTCGGACGGGATTGGGGCCAACGTCCTGACTTTC. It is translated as CASSSDGIGANVLTF.

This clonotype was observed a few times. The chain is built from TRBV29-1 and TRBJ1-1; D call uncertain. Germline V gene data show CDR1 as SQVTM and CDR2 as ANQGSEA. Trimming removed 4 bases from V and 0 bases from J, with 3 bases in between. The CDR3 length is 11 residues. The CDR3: CSVVVNTEAFF. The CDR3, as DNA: TGCAGCGTTGTAGTGAACACTGAAGCTTTCTTT.

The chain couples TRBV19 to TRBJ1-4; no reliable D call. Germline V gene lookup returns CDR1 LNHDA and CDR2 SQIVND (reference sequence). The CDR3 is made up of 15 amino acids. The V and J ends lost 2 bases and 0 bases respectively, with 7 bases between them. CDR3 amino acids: CASSILGTTNEKLFF. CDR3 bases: TGTGCCAGTAGTATATTGGGAACAACTAATGAAAAACTGTTTTTT.